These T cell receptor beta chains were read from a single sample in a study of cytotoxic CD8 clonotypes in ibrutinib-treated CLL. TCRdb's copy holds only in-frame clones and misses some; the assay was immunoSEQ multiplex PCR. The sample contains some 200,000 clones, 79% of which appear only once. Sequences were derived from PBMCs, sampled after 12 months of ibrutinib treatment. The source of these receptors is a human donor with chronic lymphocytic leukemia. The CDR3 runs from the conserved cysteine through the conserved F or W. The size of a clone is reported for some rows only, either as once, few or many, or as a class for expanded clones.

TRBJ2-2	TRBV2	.	CATSPDTGELFF
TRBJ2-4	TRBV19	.	CASSDRDRGHPAKNIQYF
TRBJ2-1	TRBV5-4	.	CASSSQNYNEQFF
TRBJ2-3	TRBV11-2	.	CASSRAGVSTDTQYF
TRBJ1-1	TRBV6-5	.	CASRPQGAEETEAFF
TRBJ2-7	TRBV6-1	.	CASIAGTSGSYEQYF
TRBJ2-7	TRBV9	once	CASSGDGYEQYF
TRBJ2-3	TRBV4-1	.	CASSLRPSGRALPGTDTQYF
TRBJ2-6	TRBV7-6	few	CASSVRQGAGANVLTF
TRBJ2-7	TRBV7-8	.	CASSPRTFSSYEQYF
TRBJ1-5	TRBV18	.	CASSPQGGDQPQHF
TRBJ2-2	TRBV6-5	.	CASRQGALNTGELFF
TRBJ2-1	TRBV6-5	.	CASSWGYNNEQFF
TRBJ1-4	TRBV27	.	CASRRTGLLEKLFF
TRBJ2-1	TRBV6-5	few	CASRLDGSNEQFF
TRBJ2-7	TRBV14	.	CASSQDRGQGDEQYF
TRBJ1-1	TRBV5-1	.	CASTFGTSSNTEAFF
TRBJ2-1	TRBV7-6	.	CASSLANRGGEQFF
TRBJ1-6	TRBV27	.	CASSLQGGTPLHF
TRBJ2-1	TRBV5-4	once	CASSLATGVEQFF
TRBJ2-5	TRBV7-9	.	CASSSRLDGGEGTQYF
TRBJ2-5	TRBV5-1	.	CASSPQASSPIETQYF
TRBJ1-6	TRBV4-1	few	CASSQNYGNSPLHF
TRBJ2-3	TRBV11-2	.	CASSLTTAGGPDTQYF
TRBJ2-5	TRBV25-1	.	CASSPTGVGAETQYF
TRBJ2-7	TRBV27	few	CASSSPGLAGEQYF
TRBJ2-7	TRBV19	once	CASSIGGDGGEQYF
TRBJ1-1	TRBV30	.	CACNLFRGEAFF
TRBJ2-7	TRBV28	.	CASSLPVVSYEQYF
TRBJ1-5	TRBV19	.	CASSFGQGNQPQHF
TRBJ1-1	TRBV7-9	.	CASSLQSGQGNTEAFF
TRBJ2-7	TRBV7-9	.	CASRTGYEQYF
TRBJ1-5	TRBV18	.	CASSPTQGLENQPQHF
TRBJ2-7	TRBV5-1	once	CASSWMGFRAYEQYF
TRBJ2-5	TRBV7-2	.	CASNPWGETQYF
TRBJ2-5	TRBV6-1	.	CASSVEGLGTQYF